Ten or more counts support the clone carrying this T cell receptor (beta chain). Its antigen is not identified. The data derive from a study of molecular identifiers for immune sequencing clone quantification. Study conclusions and caveats: Because of identical TCR molecules sharing a barcode, sizes of highly expanded clones could be underestimated.

Naive CD8 sequencing libraries were generated from around 20,000 to 990,000 sorted cells, with 10%, 30% or 50% RNA as input. CDR1 is MNHEY, CDR2 SVGAGI, per germline. The CDR3 totals 15 residues. V shed 0 bases, J shed 7 bases, and the junction held 4 bases outside the gene matches. In preparing bulk TCR libraries, previously described methods and listed TCR primers were used. TCRdb re-called the PCR reads with MiXCR, one entry per CDR3 protein. The repertoire has about 320,000 distinct CDR3 sequences, about 21% of them found once; the top ten carry about 0.79%. The receptor was isolated from a human donor in good health. Some libraries in this study had Jurkat cell RNA spiked in. V gene TRBV6-5 combines with J gene TRBJ1-4, with TRBD1 matching 8 bases. Material for sequencing was naive CD8+ T cells from blood, with Jurkat cell RNA spiked in. Subset denoted: FACS-sorted CD8+CD4-CCR7+CD45RA+ naive T cells. CDR3 nucleotides: TGTGCCAGCAGTTACTCATCAGGGGGCCCTGAAAAACTGTTTTTT. Its translation is CASSYSSGGPEKLFF.